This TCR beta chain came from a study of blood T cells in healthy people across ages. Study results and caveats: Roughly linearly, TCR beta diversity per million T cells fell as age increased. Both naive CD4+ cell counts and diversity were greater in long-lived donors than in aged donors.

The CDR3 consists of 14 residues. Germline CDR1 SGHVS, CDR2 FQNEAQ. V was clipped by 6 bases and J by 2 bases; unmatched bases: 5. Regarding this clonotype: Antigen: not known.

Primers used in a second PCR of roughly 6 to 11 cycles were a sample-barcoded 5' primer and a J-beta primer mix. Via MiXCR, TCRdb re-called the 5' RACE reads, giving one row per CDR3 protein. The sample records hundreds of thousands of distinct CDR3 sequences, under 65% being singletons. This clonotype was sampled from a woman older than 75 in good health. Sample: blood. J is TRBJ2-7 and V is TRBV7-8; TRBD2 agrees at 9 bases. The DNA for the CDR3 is TGTGCCAGCAGTAATAGCGGGAGAGCCTACGAGCAGTACTTC. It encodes CASSNSGRAYEQYF.